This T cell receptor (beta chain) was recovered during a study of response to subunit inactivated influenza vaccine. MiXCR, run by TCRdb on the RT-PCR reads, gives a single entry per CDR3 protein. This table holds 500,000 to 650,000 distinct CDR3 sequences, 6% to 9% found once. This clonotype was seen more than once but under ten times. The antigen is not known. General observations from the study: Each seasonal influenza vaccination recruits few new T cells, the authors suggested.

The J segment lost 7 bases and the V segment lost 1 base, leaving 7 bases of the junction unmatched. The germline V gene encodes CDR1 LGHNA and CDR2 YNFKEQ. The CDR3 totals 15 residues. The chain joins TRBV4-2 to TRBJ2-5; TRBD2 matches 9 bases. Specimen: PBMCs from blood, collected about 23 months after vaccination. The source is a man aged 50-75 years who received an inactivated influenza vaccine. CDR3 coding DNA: TGTGCCAGCAGCCAAGTTTTAGCGGGAGTCGTGACCCAGTACTTC. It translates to CASSQVLAGVVTQYF.